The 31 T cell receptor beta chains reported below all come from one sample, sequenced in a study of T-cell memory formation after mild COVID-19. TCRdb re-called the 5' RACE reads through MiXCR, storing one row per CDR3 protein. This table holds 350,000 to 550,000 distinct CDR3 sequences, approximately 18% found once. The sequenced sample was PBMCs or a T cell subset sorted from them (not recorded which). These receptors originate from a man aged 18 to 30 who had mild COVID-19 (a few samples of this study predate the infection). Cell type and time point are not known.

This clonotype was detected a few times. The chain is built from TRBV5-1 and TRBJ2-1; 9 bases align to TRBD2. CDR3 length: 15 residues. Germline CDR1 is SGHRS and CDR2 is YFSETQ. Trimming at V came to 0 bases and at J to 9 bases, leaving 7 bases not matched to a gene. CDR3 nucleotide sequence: TGCGCCAGCAGCTTGGAGGCGGGGGGGCCGTTTGAGCAGTTCTTC. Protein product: CASSLEAGGPFEQFF.

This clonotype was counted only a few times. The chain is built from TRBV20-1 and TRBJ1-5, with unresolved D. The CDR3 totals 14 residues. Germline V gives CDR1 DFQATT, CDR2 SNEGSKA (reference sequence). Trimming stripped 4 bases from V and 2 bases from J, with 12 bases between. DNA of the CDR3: TGCAGTGCTACCGAAGTGAACGGCAATCAGCCCCAGCATTTT. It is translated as CSATEVNGNQPQHF.

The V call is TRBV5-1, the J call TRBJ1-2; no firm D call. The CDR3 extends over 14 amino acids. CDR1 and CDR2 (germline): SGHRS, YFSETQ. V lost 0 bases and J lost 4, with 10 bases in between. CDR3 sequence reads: CASSLDTRLYGYTF. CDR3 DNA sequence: TGCGCCAGCAGCTTGGACACGAGGCTCTATGGCTACACCTTC.

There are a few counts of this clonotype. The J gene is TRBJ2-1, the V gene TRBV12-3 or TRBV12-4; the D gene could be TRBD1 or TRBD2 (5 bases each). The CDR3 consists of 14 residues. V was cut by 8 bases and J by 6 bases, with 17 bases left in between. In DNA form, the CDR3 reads TGTGCCAGCGGACTCCTCCGGGGCCTCAATGAGCAGTTCTTC. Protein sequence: CASGLLRGLNEQFF.

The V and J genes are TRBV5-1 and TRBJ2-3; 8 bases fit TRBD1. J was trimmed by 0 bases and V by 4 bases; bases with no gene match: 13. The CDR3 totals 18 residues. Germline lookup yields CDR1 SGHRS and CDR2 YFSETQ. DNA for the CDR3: TGCGCCAGCAGCGGAGTCAAGGTTACAGGGGGGAGCACAGATACGCAGTATTTT. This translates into CASSGVKVTGGSTDTQYF.

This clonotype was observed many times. CDR3 sequence (DNA): TGTGCCATCAGTGAGCCGGGGGCGGACAATCAGCCCCAGCATTTT. It codes for CAISEPGADNQPQHF. The chain recombines TRBV10-3 with TRBJ1-5; D might be TRBD1 (6 bases). Trimming cost V 2 bases and J 3 bases, with 11 bases left between them. The CDR3 runs 15 residues. CDR1 is ENHRY and CDR2 is SYGVKD in the germline V gene.

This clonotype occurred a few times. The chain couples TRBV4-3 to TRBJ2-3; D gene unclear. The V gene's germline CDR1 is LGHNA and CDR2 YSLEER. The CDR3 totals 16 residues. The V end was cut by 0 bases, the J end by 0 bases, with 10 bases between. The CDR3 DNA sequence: TGCGCCAGCAGCCAAGATCGGAGACCTAGCACAGATACGCAGTATTTT. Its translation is CASSQDRRPSTDTQYF.

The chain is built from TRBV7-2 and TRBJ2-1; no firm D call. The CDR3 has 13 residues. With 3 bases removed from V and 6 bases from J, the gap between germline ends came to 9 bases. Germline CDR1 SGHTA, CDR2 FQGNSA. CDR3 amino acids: CASSFPVFNEQFF. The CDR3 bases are TGTGCCAGCAGCTTTCCAGTTTTCAATGAGCAGTTCTTC.

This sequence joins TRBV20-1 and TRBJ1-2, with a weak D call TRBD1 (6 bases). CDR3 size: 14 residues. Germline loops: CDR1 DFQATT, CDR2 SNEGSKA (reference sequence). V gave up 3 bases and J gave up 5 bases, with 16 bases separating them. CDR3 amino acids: CSASASTGRYGYTF. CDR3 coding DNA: TGCAGTGCTAGTGCGTCAACAGGGCGATATGGCTACACCTTC.

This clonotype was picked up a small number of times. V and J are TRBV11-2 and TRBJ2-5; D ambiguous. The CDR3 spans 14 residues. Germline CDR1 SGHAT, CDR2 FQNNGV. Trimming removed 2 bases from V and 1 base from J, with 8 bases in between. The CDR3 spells CASSLSWGQETQYF. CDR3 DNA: TGTGCCAGCAGCTTAAGCTGGGGCCAAGAGACCCAGTACTTC.

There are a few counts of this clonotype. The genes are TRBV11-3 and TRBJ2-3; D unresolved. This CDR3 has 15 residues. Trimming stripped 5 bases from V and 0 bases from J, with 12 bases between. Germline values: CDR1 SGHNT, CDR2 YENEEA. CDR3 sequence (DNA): TGTGCCAGCAGCCGAGACCATCCTAGCACAGATACGCAGTATTTT. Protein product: CASSRDHPSTDTQYF. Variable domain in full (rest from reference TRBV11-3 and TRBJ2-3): EAGVVQSPRYKIIEKKQPVAFWCNPISGHNTLYWYLQNLGQGPELLIRYENEEAVDDSQLPKDRFSAERLKGVDSTLKIQPAELGDSAVYLCASSRDHPSTDTQYFGPGTRLTVL.

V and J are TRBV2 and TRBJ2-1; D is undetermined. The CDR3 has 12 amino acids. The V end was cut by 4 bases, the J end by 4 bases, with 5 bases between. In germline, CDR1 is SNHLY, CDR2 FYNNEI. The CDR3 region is CASSVRYNEQFF. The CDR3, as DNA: TGTGCCAGCAGTGTACGATACAATGAGCAGTTCTTC.

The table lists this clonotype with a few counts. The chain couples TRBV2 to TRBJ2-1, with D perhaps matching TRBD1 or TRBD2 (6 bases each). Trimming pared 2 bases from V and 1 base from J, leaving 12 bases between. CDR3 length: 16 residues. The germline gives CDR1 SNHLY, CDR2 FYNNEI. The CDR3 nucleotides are TGTGCCAGCAGTGAAAGAAGGGGGGCGTCCTACAATGAGCAGTTCTTC. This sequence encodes CASSERRGASYNEQFF.

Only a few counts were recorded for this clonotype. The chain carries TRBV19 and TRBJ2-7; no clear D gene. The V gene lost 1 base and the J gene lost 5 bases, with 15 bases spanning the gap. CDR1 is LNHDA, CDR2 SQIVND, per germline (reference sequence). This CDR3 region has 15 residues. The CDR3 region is CASSIGSSTFHEQYF. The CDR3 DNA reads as TGTGCCAGTAGTATAGGAAGTAGCACGTTCCACGAGCAGTACTTC.

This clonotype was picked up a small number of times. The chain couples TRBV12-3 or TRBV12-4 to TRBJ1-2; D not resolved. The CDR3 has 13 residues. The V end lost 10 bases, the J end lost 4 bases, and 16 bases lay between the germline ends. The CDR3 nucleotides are TGTGCCACAGCAAAACCGGACTTCTATGGCTACACCTTC. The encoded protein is CATAKPDFYGYTF.

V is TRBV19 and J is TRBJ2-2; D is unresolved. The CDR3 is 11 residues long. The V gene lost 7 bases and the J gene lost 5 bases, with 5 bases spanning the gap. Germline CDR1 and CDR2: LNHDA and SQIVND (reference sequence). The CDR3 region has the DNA TGTGCCAGTACCCAGACCGGGGAGCTGTTTTTT. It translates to CASTQTGELFF.

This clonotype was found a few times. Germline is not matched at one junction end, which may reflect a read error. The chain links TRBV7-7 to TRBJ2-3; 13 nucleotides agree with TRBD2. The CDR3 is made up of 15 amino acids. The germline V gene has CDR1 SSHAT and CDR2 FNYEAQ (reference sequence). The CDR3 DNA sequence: TGTGCTAGCAGTATAGGACTAGCGGGGGTTGATACGCAGTATTTT. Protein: CASSIGLAGVDTQYF.

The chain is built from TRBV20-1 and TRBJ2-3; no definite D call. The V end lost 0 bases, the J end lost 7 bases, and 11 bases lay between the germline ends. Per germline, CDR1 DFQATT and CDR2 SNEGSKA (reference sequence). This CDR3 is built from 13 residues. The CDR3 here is CSARDYHVNTQYF. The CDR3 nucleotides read TGCAGTGCTAGAGATTACCACGTGAATACGCAGTATTTT.

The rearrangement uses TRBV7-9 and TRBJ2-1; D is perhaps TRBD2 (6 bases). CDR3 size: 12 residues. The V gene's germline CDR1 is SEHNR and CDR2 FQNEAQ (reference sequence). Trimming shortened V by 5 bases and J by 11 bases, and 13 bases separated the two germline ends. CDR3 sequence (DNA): TGTGCCAGCAGCACTGGACTAAAGAAGCAGTTCTTC. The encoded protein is CASSTGLKKQFF.

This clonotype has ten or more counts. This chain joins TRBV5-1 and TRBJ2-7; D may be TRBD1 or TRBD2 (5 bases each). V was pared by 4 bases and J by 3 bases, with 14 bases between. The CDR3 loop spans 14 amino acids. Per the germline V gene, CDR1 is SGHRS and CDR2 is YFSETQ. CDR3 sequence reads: CASSPVDGGYEQYF. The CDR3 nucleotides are TGCGCCAGCAGCCCCGTAGATGGGGGCTACGAGCAGTACTTC.

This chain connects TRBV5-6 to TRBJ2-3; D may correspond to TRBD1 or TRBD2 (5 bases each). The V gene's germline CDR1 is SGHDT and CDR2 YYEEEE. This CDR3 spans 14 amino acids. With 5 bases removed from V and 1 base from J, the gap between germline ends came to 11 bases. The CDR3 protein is CASRTGPGTDTQYF. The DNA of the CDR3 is TGTGCCAGCAGGACGGGGCCGGGCACAGATACGCAGTATTTT.

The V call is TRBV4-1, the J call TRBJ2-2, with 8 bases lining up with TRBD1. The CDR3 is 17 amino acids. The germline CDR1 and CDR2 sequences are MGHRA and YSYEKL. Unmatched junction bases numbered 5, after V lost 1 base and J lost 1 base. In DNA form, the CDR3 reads TGCGCCAGCAGCCAAGGCAGGGGGCTAGGGAACACCGGGGAGCTGTTTTTT. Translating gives CASSQGRGLGNTGELFF.

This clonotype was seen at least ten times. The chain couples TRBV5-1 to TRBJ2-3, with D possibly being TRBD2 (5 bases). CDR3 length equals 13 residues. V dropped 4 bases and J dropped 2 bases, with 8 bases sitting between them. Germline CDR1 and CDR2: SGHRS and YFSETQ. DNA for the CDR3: TGCGCCAGCAGCCCGGGGAACACAGATACGCAGTATTTT. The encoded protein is CASSPGNTDTQYF.

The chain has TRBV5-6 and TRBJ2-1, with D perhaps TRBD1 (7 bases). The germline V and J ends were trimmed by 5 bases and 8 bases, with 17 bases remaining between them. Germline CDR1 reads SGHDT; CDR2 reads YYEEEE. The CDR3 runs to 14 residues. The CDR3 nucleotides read TGTGCCAGCAGAAATAGAGGAGGGGGCGATGAGCAGTTCTTC. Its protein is CASRNRGGGDEQFF.

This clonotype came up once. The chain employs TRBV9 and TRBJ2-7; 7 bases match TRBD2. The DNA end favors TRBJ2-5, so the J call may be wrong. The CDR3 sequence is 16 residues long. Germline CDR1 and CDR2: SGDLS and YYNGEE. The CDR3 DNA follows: TGTGCCAGCAGCGTCCAAGGACTAGATATTCCGGAGACCCAGTACTTC. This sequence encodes CASSVQGLDIPETQYF.

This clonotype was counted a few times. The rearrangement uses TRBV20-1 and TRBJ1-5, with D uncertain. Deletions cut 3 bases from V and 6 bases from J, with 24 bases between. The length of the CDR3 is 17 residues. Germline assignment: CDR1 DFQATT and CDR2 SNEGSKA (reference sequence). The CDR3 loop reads CSASPTVGAGLGQPQHF. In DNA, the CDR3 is TGCAGTGCTAGCCCCACCGTGGGAGCGGGGTTGGGTCAGCCCCAGCATTTT.

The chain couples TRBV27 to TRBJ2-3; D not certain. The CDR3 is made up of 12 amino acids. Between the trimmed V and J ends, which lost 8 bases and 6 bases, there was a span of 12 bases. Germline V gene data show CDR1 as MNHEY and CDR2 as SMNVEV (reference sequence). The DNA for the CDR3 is TGTGCCAGCGGCCTTGGCCCGGATACGCAGTATTTT. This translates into CASGLGPDTQYF.

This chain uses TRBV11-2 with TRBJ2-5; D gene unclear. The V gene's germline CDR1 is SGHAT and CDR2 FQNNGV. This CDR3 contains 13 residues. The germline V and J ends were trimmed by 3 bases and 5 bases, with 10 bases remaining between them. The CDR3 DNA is TGTGCCAGCAGCTTTGTGGAAGGCGAGACCCAGTACTTC. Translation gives CASSFVEGETQYF.

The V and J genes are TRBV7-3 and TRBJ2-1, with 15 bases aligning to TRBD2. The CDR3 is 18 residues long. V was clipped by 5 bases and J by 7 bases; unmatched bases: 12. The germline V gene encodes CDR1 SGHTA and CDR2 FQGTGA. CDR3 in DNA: TGTGCCAGCAGCAGGACTAGCGGGGGGGATTCCGGGAAGAATGAGCAGTTCTTC. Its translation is CASSRTSGGDSGKNEQFF.

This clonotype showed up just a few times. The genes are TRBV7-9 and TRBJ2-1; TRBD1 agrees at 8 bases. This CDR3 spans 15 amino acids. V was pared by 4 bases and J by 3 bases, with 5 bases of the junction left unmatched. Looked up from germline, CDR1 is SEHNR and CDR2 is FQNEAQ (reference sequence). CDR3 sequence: CASSSSGGLYNEQFF. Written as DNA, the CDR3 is TGTGCCAGCAGCTCCTCAGGGGGCCTCTACAATGAGCAGTTCTTC.

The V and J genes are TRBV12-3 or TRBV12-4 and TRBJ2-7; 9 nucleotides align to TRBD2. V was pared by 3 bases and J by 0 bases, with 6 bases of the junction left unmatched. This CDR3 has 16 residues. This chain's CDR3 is CASSFYSGGYSYEQYF. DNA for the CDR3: TGTGCCAGCAGTTTTTATAGCGGGGGCTACTCCTACGAGCAGTACTTC.